One sample yielded the 32 T cell receptor beta chains listed below, sequenced in a study of cytomegalovirus exposure and HLA in healthy donors. The PCR used 60 Vbeta and 13 Jbeta primers. Measured with immunoSEQ multiplex PCR; TCRdb has only the in-frame clones, and not every one. The sample carries about 200,000 clones, roughly 86% recorded once. Sequencing used PBMCs. These TCRs come from a man in his forties in good health and CMV-seropositive.

V usage is TRBV19 and J usage is TRBJ1-5, with D uncertain. Between the trimmed V and J ends, which lost 7 bases and 4 bases, there was a span of 17 bases. This CDR3 has 15 amino acids. In germline, CDR1 is LNHDA, CDR2 SQIVND (reference sequence). CDR3 in amino acids: CASTQNREVNQPQHF. CDR3 sequence (DNA): TGTGCCAGTACCCAAAATAGGGAGGTTAATCAGCCCCAGCATTTT.

The chain combines TRBV7-6 with TRBJ2-3; D remains ambiguous. V lost 5 bases and J 0 bases, leaving 6 bases between the germline ends. CDR1 and CDR2 from the germline V gene are SGHVS and FNYEAQ. This CDR3 is 13 amino acids long. CDR3 sequence: CASSAGSTDTQYF. The CDR3, as DNA: TGTGCCAGCAGCGCCGGGAGCACAGATACGCAGTATTTT.

V is TRBV4-3 and J is TRBJ1-4; D is ambiguous. The CDR3 totals 15 residues. V was pared by 0 bases and J by 3 bases, with 8 bases between. Germline assignment: CDR1 LGHNA and CDR2 YSLEER. CDR3 nucleotides: TGCGCCAGCAGCCAAGATCTGGGAGCTAATGAAAAACTGTTTTTT. As protein: CASSQDLGANEKLFF.

This chain uses TRBV9 with TRBJ1-4, with D possibly matching TRBD1 (5 bases). CDR1 and CDR2 (germline): SGDLS, YYNGEE. The V end was cut by 3 bases, the J end by 7 bases, with 16 bases between. This CDR3 spans 15 amino acids. The chain's CDR3 is CASSEYQGIGEKLFF. The CDR3 region has the DNA TGTGCCAGCAGCGAGTACCAGGGTATTGGTGAAAAACTGTTTTTT.

J is TRBJ2-5 and V is TRBV6-5, with 10 positions matching TRBD1. The CDR3 extends over 14 amino acids. With 8 bases clipped from V and 7 bases from J, the junction kept 10 bases outside the gene matches. Germline V gene lookup returns CDR1 MNHEY and CDR2 SVGAGI. CDR3 nucleotides: TGTGCCAGCGGGGGGACAGGGGTATCGGGGACCCAGTACTTC. Protein sequence: CASGGTGVSGTQYF.

This chain connects TRBV9 to TRBJ2-1, with 12 bases matching TRBD2. Germline V lookup: CDR1 SGDLS, CDR2 YYNGEE. V was pared by 0 bases and J by 3 bases, with 4 bases of the junction left unmatched. The CDR3 is 17 amino acids. CDR3 in amino acids: CASSVGPSGRVYNEQFF. The CDR3 DNA follows: TGTGCCAGCAGCGTAGGGCCTAGCGGGAGGGTCTACAATGAGCAGTTCTTC.

J is TRBJ1-2 and V is TRBV4-2, with D possibly TRBD1 on 6 matching bases. Germline V gene lookup returns CDR1 LGHNA and CDR2 YNFKEQ. CDR3 length: 15 residues. V was cut by 0 bases and J by 2 bases, with 10 bases left in between. The CDR3 coding sequence is TGTGCCAGCAGCCAAGATGACAGGCGAAACTATGGCTACACCTTC. It translates to CASSQDDRRNYGYTF.

This chain links TRBV5-4 with TRBJ2-3; D is uncertain. This CDR3 has 14 amino acids. Germline V CDR1 and CDR2: SGHNT, YYREEE (reference sequence). Trimming removed 0 bases at V and 6 bases at J, with 11 bases between. The CDR3 reads CASSLATRQDTQYF. CDR3 bases: TGTGCCAGCAGCTTGGCGACGAGGCAGGATACGCAGTATTTT.

The V gene is TRBV28, the J gene TRBJ2-3, with D possibly being TRBD2 (5 bases). The V end was cut by 4 bases, the J end by 2 bases, with 13 bases between. CDR3 length: 15 residues. The germline V gene encodes CDR1 MDHEN and CDR2 SYDVKM. The CDR3 nucleotides are TGTGCCAGCAGTTCCTTAAGCGGACTCACAGATACGCAGTATTTT. Encoded protein: CASSSLSGLTDTQYF. Combining the CDR3 with reference TRBV28 and TRBJ2-3 gives the whole variable domain DVKVTQSSRYLVKRTGEKVFLECVQDMDHENMFWYRQDPGLGLRLIYFSYDVKMKEKGDIPEGYSVSREKKERFSLILESASTNQTSMYLCASSSLSGLTDTQYFGPGTRLTVL.

The chain links TRBV5-1 to TRBJ2-1, with 11 positions matching TRBD2. The CDR3 is 19 amino acids. Germline V gives CDR1 SGHRS, CDR2 YFSETQ. Germline trimming cut 4 bases from V and 2 bases from J; bases unmatched to any gene: 14. CDR3 amino acids: CASSPEGASGRRTYNEQFF. The CDR3 DNA reads TGCGCCAGCAGCCCGGAAGGGGCTAGCGGGAGGAGGACCTACAATGAGCAGTTCTTC.

This sequence joins TRBV6-1 and TRBJ2-1; weak D call: TRBD2 (7 bases). The CDR3 is made up of 14 amino acids. V shed 5 bases and J shed 6 bases, with 14 bases lying between them. Per germline, CDR1 MNHNS and CDR2 SASEGT. This CDR3 reads CASSMGGGANEQFF. DNA of the CDR3: TGTGCCAGCAGTATGGGAGGGGGGGCCAATGAGCAGTTCTTC.

The J gene is TRBJ2-1, the V gene TRBV5-1; a weak D match, TRBD2 (6 bases). Germline V gives CDR1 SGHRS, CDR2 YFSETQ. This CDR3 has 16 residues. V lost 0 bases and J 0 bases, leaving 10 bases between the germline ends. The CDR3: CASSLGGTSSYNEQFF. Here the CDR3 DNA reads TGCGCCAGCAGCTTGGGCGGGACCAGCTCCTACAATGAGCAGTTCTTC.

This chain connects TRBV29-1 to TRBJ1-2, with 10 positions matching TRBD1. The germline gives CDR1 SQVTM, CDR2 ANQGSEA. CDR3 length: 16 residues. J gave up 2 bases and V 6 bases, and 12 bases lay outside the gene matches. The CDR3 DNA reads TGCAGCGTCGTAGCGACAGGGGGCGAGGAGAACTATGGCTACACCTTC. This gives the protein CSVVATGGEENYGYTF.

The chain recombines TRBV2 with TRBJ2-7; 7 nucleotides line up with TRBD2. Unmatched junction bases numbered 12, after V lost 7 bases and J lost 6 bases. Per the germline V gene, CDR1 is SNHLY and CDR2 is FYNNEI. CDR3 length: 14 residues. The CDR3 bases are TGTGCCAGCAAGGTCTCGGCGGGAGCTGGCGAGCAGTACTTC. Translated: CASKVSAGAGEQYF.

Points on this clone: Other DNA sequences within the sample encode an identical CDR3. This sequence joins TRBV11-2 and TRBJ2-7; 10 nucleotides agree with TRBD1. This CDR3 is 15 amino acids long. V shed 6 bases and J 4 bases; nucleotides not matched to a gene: 9. From germline, CDR1 is SGHAT and CDR2 FQNNGV. The CDR3 loop is CASSLGTGAGYEQYF. Here the CDR3 DNA reads TGTGCCAGCAGTCTGGGGACAGGGGCTGGTTACGAGCAGTACTTC.

The V call is TRBV18, the J call TRBJ2-7, with TRBD1 matching 9 bases. CDR1 and CDR2 from the germline V gene are KGHSH and LQKENI. This CDR3 is built from 15 residues. V lost 6 bases and J lost 0; bases outside the gene matches: 6. The CDR3 region has the DNA TGTGCCAGCTCCTCAAACAGGGGGCCCTCCTACGAGCAGTACTTC. It yields the protein CASSSNRGPSYEQYF.

This clone came up once. V and J are TRBV9 and TRBJ2-5, with no clear D. The last part of the DNA fits TRBJ2-7 better; the J call may be wrong. Per the germline V gene, CDR1 is SGDLS and CDR2 is YYNGEE. The CDR3 totals 16 residues. The chain's CDR3 is CASSVGSSVRAYEQYF. CDR3 nucleotide sequence: TGTGCCAGCAGCGTAGGAAGTTCGGTGCGTGCCTACGAGCAGTACTTC.

Here the CDR3 reads CASSSFSQPYNEQFF. DNA for the CDR3: TGTGCCAGCAGCTCATTCTCACAGCCCTACAATGAGCAGTTCTTC. This chain links TRBV9 with TRBJ2-1; D call uncertain. This CDR3 has 15 residues. Germline V gene data show CDR1 as SGDLS and CDR2 as YYNGEE. V was pared by 4 bases and J by 2 bases, with 13 bases between. The entire variable domain, with the rest obtained from reference TRBV9 and TRBJ2-1, is as follows: DSGVTQTPKHLITATGQRVTLRCSPRSGDLSVYWYQQSLDQGLQFLIQYYNGEERAKGNILERFSAQQFPDLHSELNLSSLELGDSALYFCASSSFSQPYNEQFFGPGTRLTVL.

The genes are TRBV5-1 and TRBJ2-1; 9 bases are a match to TRBD1. The CDR3 is made up of 14 amino acids. J lost 6 bases, V lost 3 bases, and 4 bases had no gene match. From germline, CDR1 is SGHRS and CDR2 YFSETQ. CDR3 loop: CASSSQGAFNEQFF. For the CDR3, the DNA is TGCGCCAGCAGCTCACAGGGGGCGTTCAATGAGCAGTTCTTC.

The V and J genes are TRBV5-6 and TRBJ2-7; D is possibly TRBD1 (5 bases). The CDR3 has 13 amino acids. Germline CDR1 and CDR2: SGHDT and YYEEEE. With 0 bases removed from V and 2 bases from J, the gap between germline ends came to 6 bases. CDR3 coding DNA: TGTGCCAGCAGCTTGGCAGGGACCTACGAGCAGTACTTC. This encodes CASSLAGTYEQYF. Filled out from reference TRBV5-6 and TRBJ2-7, the complete variable domain reads DAGVTQSPTHLIKTRGQQVTLRCSPKSGHDTVSWYQQALGQGPQFIFQYYEEEERQRGNFPDRFSGHQFPNYSSELNVNALLLGDSALYLCASSLAGTYEQYFGPGTRLTVT.

The chain carries TRBV10-3 and TRBJ2-3, with TRBD2 identical over 7 bases. This CDR3 spans 14 amino acids. CDR1 is ENHRY and CDR2 is SYGVKD in the germline V gene. The V and J ends lost 5 bases and 6 bases, in that order; junction bases with no gene match: 8. CDR3 in amino acids: CAISRASGGDTQYF. CDR3 DNA sequence: TGTGCCATCAGTAGGGCTAGCGGAGGGGATACGCAGTATTTT.

This clone is a singleton in its sample. This chain joins TRBV11-2 and TRBJ2-7; 13 bases align to TRBD2. With 5 bases clipped from V and 1 base from J, the junction kept 8 bases outside the gene matches. Germline V gene sequence: CDR1 SGHAT, CDR2 FQNNGV. This CDR3 is built from 17 residues. CDR3 DNA: TGTGCCAGCAGCCGAGGAGGACTAGCGGGAGTATCCTACGAGCAGTACTTC. Protein: CASSRGGLAGVSYEQYF.

The V gene is TRBV25-1, the J gene TRBJ1-2; D possibly corresponds to TRBD1 (6 bases). The CDR3 runs 12 residues. Germline lookup yields CDR1 MGHDK and CDR2 SYGVNS. Deletions cut 1 base from V and 8 bases from J, with 8 bases between. This CDR3 reads CASSELGGGYTF. The CDR3 DNA reads TGTGCCAGCAGTGAATTAGGGGGAGGCTACACCTTC.

The chain employs TRBV5-4 and TRBJ1-2; D not resolved. There are 14 residues in the CDR3. Germline CDR1 reads SGHNT; CDR2 reads YYREEE (reference sequence). V was cut by 0 bases and J by 1 base, with 7 bases left in between. The CDR3 DNA is TGTGCCAGCAGCTTGGATTGGAGTAACTATGGCTACACCTTC. Its protein product is CASSLDWSNYGYTF.

This clone was seen a few times. This chain joins TRBV2 and TRBJ2-7; TRBD2 agrees at 8 bases. Trimming removed 6 bases from V and 4 bases from J; junction bases left unmatched: 11. The CDR3 is made up of 15 amino acids. Germline V gene data show CDR1 as SNHLY and CDR2 as FYNNEI. The CDR3 region is CASRSGAGGLYEQYF. The CDR3 DNA sequence: TGTGCCAGCAGGAGTGGGGCGGGGGGATTGTACGAGCAGTACTTC.

This sequence joins TRBV28 and TRBJ2-1, with D maybe TRBD1 (6 bases). The V end lost 4 bases, the J end lost 5 bases, and 12 bases lay between the germline ends. The CDR3 has 14 amino acids. Per the germline V gene, CDR1 is MDHEN and CDR2 is SYDVKM. Written as DNA, the CDR3 is TGTGCCAGCAGTTCGCAGGGGTCTGACAATGAGCAGTTCTTC. Its translation is CASSSQGSDNEQFF.

This clone is a singleton in its sample. The chain combines TRBV7-3 with TRBJ2-2; D remains unclear. The CDR3 has 14 amino acids. Deletions cut 3 bases from V and 5 bases from J, with 10 bases between. Germline lookup yields CDR1 SGHTA and CDR2 FQGTGA. This chain's CDR3 is CASSFSGETGELFF. The CDR3, as DNA: TGTGCCAGCAGCTTCTCCGGTGAAACCGGGGAGCTGTTTTTT.

The chain is built from TRBV19 and TRBJ2-3, with 11 nucleotides matching TRBD1. CDR3 length equals 15 residues. V gave up 5 bases and J gave up 3 bases; unmatched junction bases: 4. Germline values: CDR1 LNHDA, CDR2 SQIVND (reference sequence). The CDR3 here is CASSPGTGGTDTQYF. For the CDR3, the DNA is TGTGCCAGTAGTCCTGGGACAGGGGGAACAGATACGCAGTATTTT.

This chain uses TRBV5-4 with TRBJ2-5, with unresolved D. Germline CDR1 is SGHNT and CDR2 is YYREEE (reference sequence). The CDR3 sequence is 13 residues long. V was clipped by 0 bases and J by 1 base, with 4 bases between them. The CDR3 DNA reads TGTGCCAGCAGCTTGGACAGCCAAGAGACCCAGTACTTC. Translating it yields CASSLDSQETQYF.

V gene TRBV7-3 combines with J gene TRBJ2-1; 8 bases agree with TRBD2. The J segment lost 0 bases and the V segment lost 5 bases, leaving 18 bases of the junction unmatched. The V gene's germline CDR1 is SGHTA and CDR2 FQGTGA. CDR3 length equals 20 residues. Written as DNA, the CDR3 is TGTGCCAGCAGCCCCCGGGGGGAAGCGGGAGAGGGGAGCTCCTACAATGAGCAGTTCTTC. This sequence encodes CASSPRGEAGEGSSYNEQFF.

The V and J genes are TRBV7-9 and TRBJ2-7; unclear D gene. V was pared by 5 bases and J by 7 bases, with 12 bases between. The CDR3 runs 12 residues. Germline CDR1 and CDR2: SEHNR and FQNEAQ (reference sequence). Here the CDR3 reads CASSVVVGEQYF. DNA of the CDR3: TGTGCCAGCAGCGTCGTGGTCGGTGAGCAGTACTTC.

V is TRBV5-1 and J is TRBJ2-3, with a possible D match to TRBD1 (6 bases). Trimming removed 1 base at V and 4 bases at J, with 13 bases between. The CDR3 covers 15 residues. Per germline, CDR1 SGHRS and CDR2 YFSETQ. The CDR3 DNA reads as TGCGCCAGCAGCTTGCGAGGGGACATAGCAGATACGCAGTATTTT. It codes for CASSLRGDIADTQYF.